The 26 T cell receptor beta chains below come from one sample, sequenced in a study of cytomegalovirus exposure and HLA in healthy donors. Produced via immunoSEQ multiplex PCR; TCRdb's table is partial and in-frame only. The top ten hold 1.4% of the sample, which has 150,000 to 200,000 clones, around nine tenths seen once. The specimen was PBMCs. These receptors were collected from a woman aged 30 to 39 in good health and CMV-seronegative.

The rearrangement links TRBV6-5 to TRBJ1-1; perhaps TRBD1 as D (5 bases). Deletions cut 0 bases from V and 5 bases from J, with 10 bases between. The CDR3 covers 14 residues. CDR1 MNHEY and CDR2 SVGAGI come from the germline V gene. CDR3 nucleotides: TGTGCCAGCAGTTACTCTCAGGGTCCGACTGAAGCTTTCTTT. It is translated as CASSYSQGPTEAFF.

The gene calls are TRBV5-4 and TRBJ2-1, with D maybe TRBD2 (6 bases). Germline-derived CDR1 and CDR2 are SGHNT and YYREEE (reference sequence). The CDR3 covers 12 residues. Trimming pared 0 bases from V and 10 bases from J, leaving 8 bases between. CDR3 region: CASSLDAGEQFF. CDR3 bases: TGTGCCAGCAGCTTGGATGCGGGGGAGCAGTTCTTC.

The chain's CDR3 is CASSPRGQNQETQYF. DNA of the CDR3: TGTGCCAGCAGCCCAAGGGGACAAAACCAAGAGACCCAGTACTTC. The gene calls are TRBV11-2 and TRBJ2-5, with D tentatively TRBD1 (6 bases). V was clipped by 5 bases and J by 0 bases, with 13 bases between them. CDR1 SGHAT and CDR2 FQNNGV come from the germline V gene. This CDR3 spans 15 amino acids.

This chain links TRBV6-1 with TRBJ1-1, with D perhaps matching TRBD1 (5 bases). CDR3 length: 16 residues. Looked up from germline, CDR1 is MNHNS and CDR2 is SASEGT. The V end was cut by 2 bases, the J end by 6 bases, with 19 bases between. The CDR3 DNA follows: TGTGCCAGCAGTGAACCGATCGGTGGGGCTCCGTCTGAAGCTTTCTTT. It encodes CASSEPIGGAPSEAFF.

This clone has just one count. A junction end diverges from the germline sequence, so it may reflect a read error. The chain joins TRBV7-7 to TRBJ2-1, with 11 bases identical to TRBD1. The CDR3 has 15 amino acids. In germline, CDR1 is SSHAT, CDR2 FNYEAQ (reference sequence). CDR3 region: CASSKGGTGGNEQFF. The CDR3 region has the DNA TGTGCTAGCAGCAAAGGTGGGACAGGGGGCAATGAGCAGTTCTTC. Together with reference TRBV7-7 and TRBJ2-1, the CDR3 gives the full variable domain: GAGVSQSPRYKVTKRGQDVTLRCDPISSHATLYWYQQALGQGPEFLTYFNYEAQPDKSGLPSDRFSAERPEGSISTLTIQRTEQRDSAMYRCASSKGGTGGNEQFFGPGTRLTVL.

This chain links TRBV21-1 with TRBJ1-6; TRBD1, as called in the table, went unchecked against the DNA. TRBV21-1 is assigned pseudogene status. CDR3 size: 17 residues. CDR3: CASSKYVRDRINSPLHF. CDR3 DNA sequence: TGTGCCAGCAGCAAATATGTCCGGGACAGAATTAATTCACCCCTCCACTTT.

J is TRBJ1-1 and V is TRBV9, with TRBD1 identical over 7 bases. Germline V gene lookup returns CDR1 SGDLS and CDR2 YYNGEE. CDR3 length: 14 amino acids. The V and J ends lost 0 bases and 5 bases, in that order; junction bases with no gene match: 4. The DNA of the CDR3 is TGTGCCAGCAGCGTAGGAGGGGGCTCTACTGAAGCTTTCTTT. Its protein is CASSVGGGSTEAFF.

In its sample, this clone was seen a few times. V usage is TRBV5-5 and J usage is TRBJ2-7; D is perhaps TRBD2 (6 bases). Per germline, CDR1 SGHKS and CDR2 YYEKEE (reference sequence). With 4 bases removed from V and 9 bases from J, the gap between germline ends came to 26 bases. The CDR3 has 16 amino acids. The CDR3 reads CASSPAPTRLRDGQYF. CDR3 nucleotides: TGTGCCAGCAGCCCGGCACCGACTAGGTTAAGGGACGGGCAGTACTTC. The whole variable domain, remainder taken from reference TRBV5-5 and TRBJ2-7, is DAGVTQSPTHLIKTRGQQVTLRCSPISGHKSVSWYQQVLGQGPQFIFQYYEKEERGRGNFPDRFSARQFPNYSSELNVNALLLGDSALYLCASSPAPTRLRDGQYFGPGTRLTVT.

CDR3 region: CASSGGTEGGYTF. DNA for the CDR3: TGTGCCAGCAGTGGGGGTACTGAGGGTGGCTACACCTTC. This chain joins TRBV2 and TRBJ1-2; no firm D call. Germline V gene sequence: CDR1 SNHLY, CDR2 FYNNEI. CDR3 size: 13 residues. Deletions cut 4 bases from V and 7 bases from J, with 13 bases between.

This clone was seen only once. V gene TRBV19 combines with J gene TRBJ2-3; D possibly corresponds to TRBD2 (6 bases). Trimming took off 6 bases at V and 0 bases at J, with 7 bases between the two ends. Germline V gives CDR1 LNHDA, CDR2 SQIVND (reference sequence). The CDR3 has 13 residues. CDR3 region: CASRRESTDTQYF. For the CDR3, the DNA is TGTGCCAGTAGGCGGGAAAGCACAGATACGCAGTATTTT.

CDR3 sequence (DNA): TGTGCCAGTAGTATCGGACAGTTCGGGTCCCGCAGCTCCTATAATTCACCCCTCCACTTT. This encodes CASSIGQFGSRSSYNSPLHF. The chain links TRBV19 to TRBJ1-6; a possible D gene is TRBD1 (6 bases). CDR1 and CDR2 from the germline V gene are LNHDA and SQIVND (reference sequence). Trimming left V 3 bases short and J 0 bases short, with 21 bases between. The CDR3 has 20 residues.

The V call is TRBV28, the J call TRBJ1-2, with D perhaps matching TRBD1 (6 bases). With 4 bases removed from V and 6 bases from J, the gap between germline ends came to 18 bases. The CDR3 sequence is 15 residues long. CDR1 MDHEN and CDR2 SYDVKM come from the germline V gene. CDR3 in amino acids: CASSSTRTVSDGYTF. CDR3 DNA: TGTGCCAGCAGTTCGACACGGACAGTCTCTGATGGCTACACCTTC.

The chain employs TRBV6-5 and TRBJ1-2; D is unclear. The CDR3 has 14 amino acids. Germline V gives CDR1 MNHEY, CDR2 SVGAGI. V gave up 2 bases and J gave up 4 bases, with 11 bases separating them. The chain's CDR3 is CASSYTRVGYGYTF. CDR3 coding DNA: TGTGCCAGCAGTTACACGCGGGTAGGCTATGGCTACACCTTC.

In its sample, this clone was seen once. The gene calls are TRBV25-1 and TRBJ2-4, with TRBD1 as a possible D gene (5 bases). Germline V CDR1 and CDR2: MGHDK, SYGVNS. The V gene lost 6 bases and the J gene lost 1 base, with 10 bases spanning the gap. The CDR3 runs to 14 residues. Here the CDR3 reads CASSGAGAKNIQYF. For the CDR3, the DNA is TGTGCCAGCAGCGGTGCAGGGGCCAAAAACATTCAGTACTTC.

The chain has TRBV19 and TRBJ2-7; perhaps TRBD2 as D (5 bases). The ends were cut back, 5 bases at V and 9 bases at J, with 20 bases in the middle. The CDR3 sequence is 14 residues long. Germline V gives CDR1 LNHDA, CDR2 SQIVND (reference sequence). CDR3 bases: TGTGCCAGTAGTCCTGGACTTGGAATCGCGGTGCAGTACTTC. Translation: CASSPGLGIAVQYF.

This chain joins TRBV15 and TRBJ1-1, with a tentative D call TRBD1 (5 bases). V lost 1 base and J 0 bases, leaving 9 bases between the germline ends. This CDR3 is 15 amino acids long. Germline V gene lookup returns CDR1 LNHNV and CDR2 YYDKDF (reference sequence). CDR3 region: CATSRADSLNTEAFF. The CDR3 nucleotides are TGTGCCACCAGCAGAGCTGACAGTTTGAACACTGAAGCTTTCTTT.

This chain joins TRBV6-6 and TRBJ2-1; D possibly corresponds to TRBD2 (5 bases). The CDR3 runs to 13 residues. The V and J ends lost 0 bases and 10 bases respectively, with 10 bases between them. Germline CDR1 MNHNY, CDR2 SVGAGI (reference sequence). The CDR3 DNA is TGTGCCAGCAGTTACTCCCGGGAACTAGAGCAGTTCTTC. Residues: CASSYSRELEQFF.

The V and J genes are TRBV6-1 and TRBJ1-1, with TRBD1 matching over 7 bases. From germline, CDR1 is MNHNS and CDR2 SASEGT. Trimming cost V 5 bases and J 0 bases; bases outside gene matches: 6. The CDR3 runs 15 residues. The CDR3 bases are TGTGCCAGCAGTTCCCCGGGACAGATGAACACTGAAGCTTTCTTT. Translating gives CASSSPGQMNTEAFF.

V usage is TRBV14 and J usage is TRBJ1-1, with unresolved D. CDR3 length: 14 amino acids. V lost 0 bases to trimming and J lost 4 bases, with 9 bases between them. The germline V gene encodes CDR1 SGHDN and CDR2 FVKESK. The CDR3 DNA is TGTGCCAGCAGCCAAGACAGTGTAGCCACTGAAGCTTTCTTT. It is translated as CASSQDSVATEAFF. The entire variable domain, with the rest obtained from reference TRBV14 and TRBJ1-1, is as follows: EAGVTQFPSHSVIEKGQTVTLRCDPISGHDNLYWYRRVMGKEIKFLLHFVKESKQDESGMPNNRFLAERTGGTYSTLKVQPAELEDSGVYFCASSQDSVATEAFFGQGTRLTVV.

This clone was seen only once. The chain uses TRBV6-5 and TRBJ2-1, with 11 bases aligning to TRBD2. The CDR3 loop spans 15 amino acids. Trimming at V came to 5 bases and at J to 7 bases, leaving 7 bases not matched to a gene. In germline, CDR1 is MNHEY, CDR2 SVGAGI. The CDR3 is CASSKRLAGPNEQFF. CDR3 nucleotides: TGTGCCAGCAGTAAGAGACTAGCGGGGCCAAATGAGCAGTTCTTC.

This CDR3 reads CASSGERGGPDTQYF. The DNA for the CDR3 is TGCGCCAGCAGCGGAGAGCGGGGGGGCCCCGATACGCAGTATTTT. V usage is TRBV5-1 and J usage is TRBJ2-3, with 10 bases fitting TRBD2. Germline V lookup: CDR1 SGHRS, CDR2 YFSETQ. Germline trimming cut 4 bases from V and 6 bases from J; bases unmatched to any gene: 8. The CDR3 contains 15 residues.

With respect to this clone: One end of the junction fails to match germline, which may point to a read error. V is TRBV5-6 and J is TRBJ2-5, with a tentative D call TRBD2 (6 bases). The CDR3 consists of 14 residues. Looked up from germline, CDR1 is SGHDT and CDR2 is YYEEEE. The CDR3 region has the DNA TGTGCCAGCACCTTGGCCGGGGGAGTCGGGACCCAGTACTTC. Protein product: CASTLAGGVGTQYF.

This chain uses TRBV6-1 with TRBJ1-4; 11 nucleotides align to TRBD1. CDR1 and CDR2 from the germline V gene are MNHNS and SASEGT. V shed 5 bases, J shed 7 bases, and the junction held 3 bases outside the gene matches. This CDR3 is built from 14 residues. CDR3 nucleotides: TGTGCCAGCAGTCTGGGACAGGGGGGTGAAAAACTGTTTTTT. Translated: CASSLGQGGEKLFF.

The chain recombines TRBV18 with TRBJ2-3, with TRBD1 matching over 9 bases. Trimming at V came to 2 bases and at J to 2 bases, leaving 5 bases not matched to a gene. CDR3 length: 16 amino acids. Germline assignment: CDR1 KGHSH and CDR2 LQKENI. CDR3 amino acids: CASSPLGQGPTDTQYF. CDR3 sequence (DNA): TGTGCCAGCTCACCATTGGGACAGGGACCCACAGATACGCAGTATTTT.

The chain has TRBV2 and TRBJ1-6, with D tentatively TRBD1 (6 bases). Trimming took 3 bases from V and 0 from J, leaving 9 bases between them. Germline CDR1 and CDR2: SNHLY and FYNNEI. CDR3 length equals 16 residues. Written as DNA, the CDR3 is TGTGCCAGCAGTGAGGCGGACAGCTCCTATAATTCACCCCTCCACTTT. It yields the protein CASSEADSSYNSPLHF.

CDR3 in DNA: TGCGCCAGCAGCTCTGGACAGTACACAGATACGCAGTATTTT. It is translated as CASSSGQYTDTQYF. The J gene is TRBJ2-3, the V gene TRBV5-1, with a possible D match to TRBD1 (6 bases). Deletions cut 3 bases from V and 2 bases from J, with 10 bases between. The CDR3 loop spans 14 amino acids. Germline CDR1 and CDR2: SGHRS and YFSETQ.